Below are 27 T cell receptor beta chains sequenced from a single sample in a study of T cells in Graves' hyperthyroidism and ophthalmopathy. RNA transcripts gave rise to amplified TCR beta CDR3 regions. First-round RT-PCR targeting the TCR CDR3 was performed with the HTBI primer set. TCRdb ran MiXCR on the multiplex PCR reads and lists one entry per CDR3 protein. The profile shows more than 350,000 distinct CDR3 sequences, under 15% of them singletons. The sequenced sample was blood. Receptors originate from a woman in her twenties or thirties with Graves' hyperthyroidism.

Many counts were recorded for this clonotype. This chain connects TRBV2 to TRBJ1-2; D might be TRBD1 (6 bases). CDR1 is SNHLY, CDR2 FYNNEI, per germline. The V end was cut by 1 base, the J end by 7 bases, with 13 bases between. The CDR3 length is 14 residues. The CDR3, as DNA: TGTGCCAGCAGTGAAGTGGCAGGGGCGACTGGCTACACCTTC. Its protein is CASSEVAGATGYTF. Combining the CDR3 with reference TRBV2 and TRBJ1-2 gives the whole variable domain EPEVTQTPSHQVTQMGQEVILRCVPISNHLYFYWYRQILGQKVEFLVSFYNNEISEKSEIFDDQFSVERPDGSNFTLKIRSTKLEDSAMYFCASSEVAGATGYTFGSGTRLTVV.

In its sample, this clonotype was seen a few times. The V call is TRBV11-2, the J call TRBJ2-2; D possibly uses TRBD1 or TRBD2 (5 bases each). The CDR3 runs to 17 residues. The germline CDR1 and CDR2 sequences are SGHAT and FQNNGV. V lost 5 bases and J 3 bases, leaving 19 bases between the germline ends. The CDR3 coding sequence is TGTGCCAGCAGCCCAGTCTCGGGGCAGGGTTACACCGGGGAGCTGTTTTTT. Translated: CASSPVSGQGYTGELFF.

This clonotype has a handful of counts. The rearrangement links TRBV6-2 or TRBV6-3 to TRBJ2-2; TRBD2 aligns across 7 bases. Looked up from germline, CDR1 is MNHEY and CDR2 is SVGEGT. Trimming removed 6 bases from V and 1 base from J; junction bases left unmatched: 2. The CDR3 covers 14 residues. The chain's CDR3 is CASRKRGNTGELFF. The CDR3 DNA sequence: TGTGCCAGCAGGAAGCGGGGGAACACCGGGGAGCTGTTTTTT.

This clonotype was found a few times. This chain joins TRBV14 and TRBJ2-7; 14 bases line up with TRBD2. The germline CDR1 and CDR2 sequences are SGHDN and FVKESK. Losses at the gene ends were 1 base for V and 2 bases for J; bases not matched to a gene: 13. CDR3 length: 20 amino acids. The CDR3 DNA reads TGTGCCAGCAGCCAAGCAGGATGGACTAGCGGGAGGCAAAGAGCCTACGAGCAGTACTTC. It specifies CASSQAGWTSGRQRAYEQYF.

A few counts support this clonotype. The V call is TRBV5-1, the J call TRBJ2-1; 9 nucleotides match TRBD2. J was trimmed by 10 bases and V by 5 bases; bases with no gene match: 13. CDR3 length: 15 amino acids. The germline CDR1 and CDR2 sequences are SGHRS and YFSETQ. The CDR3 DNA sequence: TGCGCCAGCAGAGAGAGACTAGCGGTCTTCGGGGAGCAGTTCTTC. Its protein product is CASRERLAVFGEQFF.

The J gene is TRBJ1-5, the V gene TRBV6-1; D not resolved. The CDR3 runs 15 residues. In germline, CDR1 is MNHNS, CDR2 SASEGT. Trimming left V 3 bases short and J 5 bases short, with 14 bases between. The DNA for the CDR3 is TGTGCCAGCAGTGATCAGCAGGCCTGGCATCAGCCCCAGCATTTT. It codes for CASSDQQAWHQPQHF.

This chain connects TRBV5-1 to TRBJ1-2; 8 nucleotides line up with TRBD1. The CDR3 spans 18 residues. From germline, CDR1 is SGHRS and CDR2 YFSETQ. V was clipped by 0 bases and J by 0 bases; unmatched bases: 10. The CDR3 region has the DNA TGCGCCAGCAGCTTGGCCACGACAGGGGTCGATGCTAACTATGGCTACACCTTC. Encoded protein: CASSLATTGVDANYGYTF.

The chain links TRBV6-2 or TRBV6-3 to TRBJ1-2; the match to TRBD1 covers 9 bases. Per germline, CDR1 MNHEY and CDR2 SVGEGT. This CDR3 is 14 amino acids long. Trimming cost V 6 bases and J 6 bases; bases outside gene matches: 8. CDR3 protein: CASRSGTGNHGYTF. The DNA for the CDR3 is TGTGCCAGCAGATCCGGGACAGGGAATCATGGCTACACCTTC.

Ten or more counts support this clonotype. The rearrangement uses TRBV18 and TRBJ2-7; D perhaps matches TRBD1 (6 bases). Deletions cut 2 bases from V and 4 bases from J, with 9 bases between. From germline, CDR1 is KGHSH and CDR2 LQKENI. The CDR3 is 13 residues long. DNA of the CDR3: TGTGCCAGCTCACCAGGGGGCCCGTACGAGCAGTACTTC. Translating it yields CASSPGGPYEQYF.

There are a few counts of this clonotype. This sequence joins TRBV2 and TRBJ2-1; 9 bases agree with TRBD2. Germline V gives CDR1 SNHLY, CDR2 FYNNEI. The CDR3 sequence is 11 residues long. The V segment lost 11 bases and the J segment 9 bases; nucleotides outside the gene matches: 5. The CDR3 reads CAGKGLAEQFF. The CDR3 nucleotides read TGTGCCGGCAAGGGACTAGCTGAGCAGTTCTTC.

At least ten counts were recorded for this clonotype. The rearrangement uses TRBV27 and TRBJ1-2; TRBD1 aligns across 8 bases. The CDR3 is 12 residues long. Germline CDR1 is MNHEY and CDR2 is SMNVEV (reference sequence). J gave up 9 bases and V 3 bases, and 3 bases lay outside the gene matches. DNA for the CDR3: TGTGCCAGCAGTTTTCAGGGGGCTAGCTACACCTTC. It is translated as CASSFQGASYTF.

The gene calls are TRBV7-9 and TRBJ2-5; 7 bases fit TRBD1. V lost 4 bases to trimming and J lost 2 bases; unmatched junction nucleotides: 4. This CDR3 contains 14 residues. Germline V gene sequence: CDR1 SEHNR, CDR2 FQNEAQ (reference sequence). In nucleotides, the CDR3 is TGTGCCAGCAGCTGGACCAGGGGGCAAGAGACCCAGTACTTC. Its translation is CASSWTRGQETQYF.

Many counts were recorded for this clonotype. The V call is TRBV3-1, the J call TRBJ1-2, with D unresolved. The CDR3 loop spans 11 amino acids. In germline, CDR1 is LGHDT, CDR2 YNNKEL (reference sequence). The V end was cut by 2 bases, the J end by 6 bases, with 4 bases between. CDR3 nucleotide sequence: TGTGCCAGCAGCCAACTCCATGGCTACACCTTC. Residues: CASSQLHGYTF.

V gene TRBV4-1 combines with J gene TRBJ1-5; possibly TRBD1 for D (5 bases). The ends were cut back, 0 bases at V and 4 bases at J, with 10 bases in the middle. The CDR3 is 15 amino acids. The V gene's germline CDR1 is MGHRA and CDR2 YSYEKL. Written as DNA, the CDR3 is TGCGCCAGCAGCCAAGATTTTCAGGGAAATCAGCCCCAGCATTTT. Protein sequence: CASSQDFQGNQPQHF.

This clonotype has only a few counts. The chain is built from TRBV20-1 and TRBJ2-1, with 14 bases identical to TRBD2. V was pared by 5 bases and J by 4 bases, with 4 bases of the junction left unmatched. The CDR3 consists of 15 residues. Looked up from germline, CDR1 is DFQATT and CDR2 is SNEGSKA (reference sequence). The CDR3 DNA sequence: TGCAGTGCTCTGACTAGCGGGAGGGGTTACAATGAGCAGTTCTTC. It is translated as CSALTSGRGYNEQFF.

V is TRBV28 and J is TRBJ2-1, with D perhaps matching TRBD1 (6 bases). V gave up 10 bases and J gave up 8 bases, with 18 bases separating them. CDR1 is MDHEN, CDR2 SYDVKM, per germline. CDR3 size: 13 residues. CDR3 region: CAIVSGTIDEQFF. Written as DNA, the CDR3 is TGTGCCATAGTCTCCGGGACAATCGATGAGCAGTTCTTC.

This clonotype was recorded many times. The chain has TRBV3-1 and TRBJ2-1; TRBD2 aligns across 12 bases. CDR1 is LGHDT, CDR2 YNNKEL, per germline (reference sequence). Losses at the gene ends were 4 bases for V and 0 bases for J; bases not matched to a gene: 13. This CDR3 is built from 20 residues. The CDR3 sequence: CASSRRTSGIGSVSYNEQFF. For the CDR3, the DNA is TGTGCCAGCAGCCGCCGGACTAGCGGGATCGGGTCGGTCTCCTACAATGAGCAGTTCTTC.

J is TRBJ1-3 and V is TRBV20-1; 8 nucleotides align to TRBD1. There are 14 residues in the CDR3. Per germline, CDR1 DFQATT and CDR2 SNEGSKA (reference sequence). The V and J ends lost 6 bases and 4 bases, in that order; junction bases with no gene match: 8. The CDR3 here is CSAPDRGRGNTIYF. The CDR3 DNA sequence: TGCAGTGCACCCGACAGGGGAAGGGGAAACACCATATATTTT.

Only a few counts were recorded for this clonotype. The rearrangement uses TRBV4-2 and TRBJ2-7; unclear D gene. Per the germline V gene, CDR1 is LGHNA and CDR2 is YNFKEQ. V lost 0 bases, J lost 9 bases, and 15 bases lay in between. This CDR3 has 14 residues. Written as DNA, the CDR3 is TGTGCCAGCAGCCAAGACTCGAACCTCAAGGGGCAGTACTTC. Translation: CASSQDSNLKGQYF.

The table lists this clonotype with many counts. This chain uses TRBV20-1 with TRBJ2-3, with 11 bases matching TRBD2. V lost 3 bases to trimming and J lost 3 bases; unmatched junction nucleotides: 5. CDR3 length: 15 amino acids. From germline, CDR1 is DFQATT and CDR2 SNEGSKA (reference sequence). CDR3 nucleotides: TGCAGTGCTAGTTCGACTAGCGGGACGACAGATACGCAGTATTTT. Residues: CSASSTSGTTDTQYF.

This clonotype was counted between two and nine times. CDR3 protein: CATSDSGLSVDTQYF. The CDR3 bases are TGTGCCACCAGTGATTCGGGACTTTCCGTAGATACGCAGTATTTT. The chain recombines TRBV24-1 with TRBJ2-3; D possibly corresponds to TRBD2 (6 bases). Trimming shortened V by 2 bases and J by 5 bases, and 13 bases separated the two germline ends. The CDR3 is made up of 15 amino acids. Per germline, CDR1 KGHDR and CDR2 SFDVKD.

V gene TRBV7-2 combines with J gene TRBJ2-7, with D possibly TRBD2 on 6 matching bases. The CDR3 length is 18 residues. In germline, CDR1 is SGHTA, CDR2 FQGNSA. Trimming pared 5 bases from V and 3 bases from J, leaving 26 bases between. Written as DNA, the CDR3 is TGTGCCAGCAGCCAAGGTTGGGGGGTCGAGGGAATAGTCTACGAGCAGTACTTC. Translating it yields CASSQGWGVEGIVYEQYF.

This clonotype was seen ten or more times. The chain joins TRBV27 to TRBJ2-1, with D possibly being TRBD2 (9 bases). V lost 3 bases and J 10 bases, leaving 31 bases between the germline ends. Germline lookup yields CDR1 MNHEY and CDR2 SMNVEV (reference sequence). There are 19 residues in the CDR3. The CDR3 here is CASSFRTGLLAGVNTEQFF. CDR3 DNA: TGTGCCAGCAGTTTTCGGACAGGGCTTTTAGCGGGAGTCAACACGGAGCAGTTCTTC.

This clonotype came up many times. The CDR3 protein is CASSLPEWTSINEQFF. The CDR3 DNA reads TGCGCCAGCAGCTTGCCGGAATGGACTAGCATCAATGAGCAGTTCTTC. The chain couples TRBV5-1 to TRBJ2-1; 8 nucleotides match TRBD2. The CDR3 is 16 residues long. V shed 1 base and J 6 bases; nucleotides not matched to a gene: 9. Germline V gene data show CDR1 as SGHRS and CDR2 as YFSETQ.

At least ten counts were recorded for this clonotype. This sequence joins TRBV16 and TRBJ1-2; 7 bases are a match to TRBD1. In germline, CDR1 is KGHSY, CDR2 FQNENV. This CDR3 region has 17 residues. V trimming: 0 bases; J trimming: 6 bases; junction bases outside the gene matches: 13. The CDR3 bases are TGTGCCAGCAGCCAATCAGATCGGGGCCAGGGGGTACATGGCTACACCTTC. Encoded protein: CASSQSDRGQGVHGYTF.

The sample holds many counts of this clonotype. The chain is built from TRBV20-1 and TRBJ2-7; either TRBD1 or TRBD2 may fit D (5 bases each). The CDR3 has 15 amino acids. The V and J ends lost 6 bases and 2 bases respectively, with 20 bases between them. In germline, CDR1 is DFQATT, CDR2 SNEGSKA (reference sequence). The CDR3, as DNA: TGCAGTGCCCTAGGGACGACTAAGTGGCCCTACGAGCAGTACTTC. Amino acid sequence: CSALGTTKWPYEQYF.

This clonotype occurred many times. This chain uses TRBV18 with TRBJ2-3; no firm D call. The germline gives CDR1 KGHSH, CDR2 LQKENI. Trimming shortened V by 0 bases and J by 0 bases, and 7 bases separated the two germline ends. This CDR3 has 15 residues. CDR3 nucleotides: TGTGCCAGCTCACCACCGGTGGGGAGCACAGATACGCAGTATTTT. This translates into CASSPPVGSTDTQYF.